This TCR beta chain comes out of a study of T cells after yellow fever vaccination (dated by TCRdb to about 2019). Regarding the study in general: Libraries from fractions with low cell numbers were prepared with the SMART-Seq v4 Ultra Low Input RNA kit. To track T-cell clones before and after primary and booster YFV17D yellow fever vaccination, bulk TCR alpha and beta repertoires were sequenced longitudinally. Two healthy male donors made up the cohort, one aged 18 to 30 years and the other aged 30 to 40 years. Blood was collected at multiple timepoints before and after primary and secondary immunization, and bulk PBMC replicates and cell subsets were isolated. What the authors observed across the whole study: A small share of clonotypes occurred in both CD4 and CD8 compartments, likely arising from convergent recombination. Most clones expanded after primary vaccination (around 97% of CD4 and approximately 90% of CD8) were re-detected after the booster, suggesting that broad memory maintenance occurred. Because only two donors were included in the study, the extent to which the findings can be generalized is limited. Compared with the primary T-cell response, the secondary T-cell response was faster but weaker, reaching its peak on day 5 rather than on day 15. Computational filtering was required because FACS-sorted repertoires could contain abundant contaminating clonotypes from the bulk population.

Inclusive of the bounding cysteine and phenylalanine, the CDR3 is 13 residues long. The retained sequence is limited to the CDR3, 39 bases, with the frame set at the first base. The germline V gene gives CDR1 as SGHRS and CDR2 as YFSETQ. Deletion took 3 bases off V and 8 bases off J, with a span of 12 bases between the germline ends. Of note for this clonotype: Its antigen remains unidentified. The record has no base qualities; no much larger clone is one base away.

TCR cDNA was synthesized by 5'RACE template switching, which introduced a universal primer site and unique molecular identifiers. cDNA synthesis was primed from both the TCR alpha and TCR beta constant segments. Library amplification involved two PCR steps, and the second step added sample barcodes and sequencing adapters. Libraries were sequenced on Illumina HiSeq 2500 (2x100 bp) or NovaSeq (2x150 bp). As for how the authors treated the data: MIGEC handled demultiplexing of reads and collapsing into UMI consensus sequences, while MiXCR performed V(D)J alignment. Vaccine-responding clonotypes were identified with edgeR using replicate PBMC samples, with FDR below 0.01 and a log2 fold change above 5 up to day 15 being required. CD4 or CD8 identity was assigned to each bulk clonotype according to whether the clonotype was present at higher abundance in the sequenced CD4 repertoire or the sequenced CD8 repertoire. Using fastp at Q25 and MiXCR, TCRdb reprocessed the public reads and kept productive beta chains. Duplicate CDR3 protein sequences are folded into a single record with the most common DNA and genes. TCRdb's processing, not the authors' own work, is the source of the V and J calls. The sample profile shows hundreds of thousands of distinct CDR3 sequences; 21% of them were found once. The top ten clonotypes cover roughly a sixth of the sample.

The sample's treatment or condition label, in plain terms: live attenuated yellow fever vaccine strain. Two biological replicates of bulk PBMCs were collected at each blood-draw timepoint. A standard Ficoll-Paque protocol was used to isolate PBMCs from peripheral blood. TriZol was used to extract RNA from bulk PBMCs, from CD4 and CD8 fractions, and from dextramer-positive and dextramer-negative fractions. This sequence was found in a man aged 18 to 30 who received the YFV17D yellow fever vaccine. The rearranged chain carries TRBV5-1 and TRBJ2-1; the D gene is possibly TRBD2, with 5 bases matching. Sequencing was performed on PBMCs, taken approximately 22 days after the first yellow fever vaccination. The sequence in DNA is TGCGCCAGCAGCTATCAGGACTCGTATGAGCAGTTCTTC. Protein translation: CASSYQDSYEQFF.